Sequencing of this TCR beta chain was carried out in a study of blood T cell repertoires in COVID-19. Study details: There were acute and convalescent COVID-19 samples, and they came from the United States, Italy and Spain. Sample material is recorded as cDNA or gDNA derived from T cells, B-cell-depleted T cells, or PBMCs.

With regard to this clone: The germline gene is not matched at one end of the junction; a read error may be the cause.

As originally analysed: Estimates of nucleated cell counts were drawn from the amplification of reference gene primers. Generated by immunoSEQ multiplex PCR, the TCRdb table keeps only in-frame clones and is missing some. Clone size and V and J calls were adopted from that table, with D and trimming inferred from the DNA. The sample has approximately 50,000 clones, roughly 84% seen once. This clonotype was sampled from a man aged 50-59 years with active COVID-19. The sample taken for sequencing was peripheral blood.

The CDR3, as DNA: TGTGCTAGCAGCTCTGTCCAGGGGGGAGGTGTGAACACTGAAGCTTTCTTT. It translates to CASSSVQGGGVNTEAFF. The V gene is TRBV7-7, the J gene TRBJ1-1; TRBD1 matches at 7 bases. This CDR3 comprises 17 residues. Looked up from germline, CDR1 is SSHAT and CDR2 is FNYEAQ (reference sequence).